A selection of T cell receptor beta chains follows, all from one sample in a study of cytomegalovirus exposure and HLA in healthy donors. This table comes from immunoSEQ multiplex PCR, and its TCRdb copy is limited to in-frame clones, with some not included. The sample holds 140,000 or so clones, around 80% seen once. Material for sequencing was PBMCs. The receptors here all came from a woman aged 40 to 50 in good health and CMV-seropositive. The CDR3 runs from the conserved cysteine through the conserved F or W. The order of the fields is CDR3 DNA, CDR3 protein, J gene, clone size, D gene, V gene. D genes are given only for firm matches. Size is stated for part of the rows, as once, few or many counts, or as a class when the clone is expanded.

cdr3_nt: TGTGCCAGTACTAAAGGCCGGGACAGGGATTCCTACGAGCAGTACTTC
cdr3_aa: CASTKGRDRDSYEQYF
j_call: TRBJ2-7
clone_size: once
d_call: TRBD1
v_call: TRBV19

cdr3_nt: TGTGCCAGCAGCTTAGACCGCGGGAGTTGGAATGAGCAGTTCTTC
cdr3_aa: CASSLDRGSWNEQFF
j_call: TRBJ2-1
clone_size: -
d_call: TRBD2
v_call: TRBV11-3

cdr3_nt: TGTGCCAGCAGCCGAGTGAGTGAGACCCAGTACTTC
cdr3_aa: CASSRVSETQYF
j_call: TRBJ2-5
clone_size: -
d_call: -
v_call: TRBV5-6

cdr3_nt: TGTGCCATCAGTGACCTCCGGGACATTGAGGAGACCCAGTACTTC
cdr3_aa: CAISDLRDIEETQYF
j_call: TRBJ2-5
clone_size: -
d_call: -
v_call: TRBV10-3

cdr3_nt: TGTGCCAGCAGCTTAGATCCAGGGGGCGTAGATACGCAGTATTTT
cdr3_aa: CASSLDPGGVDTQYF
j_call: TRBJ2-3
clone_size: -
d_call: TRBD1
v_call: TRBV7-6

cdr3_nt: TGTGCCAGCAGTGAGCTAGCGGGGGGGCTGAGAGCCAAAAACATTCAGTACTTC
cdr3_aa: CASSELAGGLRAKNIQYF
j_call: TRBJ2-4
clone_size: -
d_call: TRBD2
v_call: TRBV2

cdr3_nt: TGTGCCAGCAGCCCAGGACAGGCGACCGAAGCTTTCTTT
cdr3_aa: CASSPGQATEAFF
j_call: TRBJ1-1
clone_size: few
d_call: TRBD1
v_call: TRBV5-5

cdr3_nt: TGCGCCAGCAGTGATGAGGGTAATGAGCAGTTCTTC
cdr3_aa: CASSDEGNEQFF
j_call: TRBJ2-1
clone_size: few
d_call: -
v_call: TRBV10-1

cdr3_nt: TGTGCCAGCAGTGTAATGGGGCGCGATGGAAACACCATATATTTT
cdr3_aa: CASSVMGRDGNTIYF
j_call: TRBJ1-3
clone_size: -
d_call: -
v_call: TRBV2

cdr3_nt: TGTGCCAGCAGTGACGGAGCGGGGGGCCTCACAGATACGCAGTATTTT
cdr3_aa: CASSDGAGGLTDTQYF
j_call: TRBJ2-3
clone_size: many
d_call: TRBD2
v_call: TRBV6-4